The 20 T cell receptor beta chains reported below all come from one sample, sequenced in a study of cytomegalovirus exposure and HLA in healthy donors. Amplification used 60 Vbeta primers and 13 Jbeta primers. Some clones are missing from TCRdb's copy, which holds only in-frame ones; the method was immunoSEQ multiplex PCR. The repertoire holds roughly 110,000 clones, roughly 73% seen once, with 2.5% in the top ten. The sample was PBMCs. The receptor set was obtained from a man aged 35-49 years in good health and CMV-seronegative.

The rearrangement uses TRBV7-9 and TRBJ2-2; the D gene is possibly TRBD1 (6 bases). This CDR3 has 15 amino acids. V gave up 5 bases and J gave up 1 base, with 11 bases separating them. Germline-derived CDR1 and CDR2 are SEHNR and FQNEAQ (reference sequence). CDR3 in amino acids: CASSPQQGNTGELFF. DNA for the CDR3: TGTGCCAGCAGCCCGCAACAGGGGAACACCGGGGAGCTGTTTTTT.

J is TRBJ2-1 and V is TRBV7-9; D is possibly TRBD1 (5 bases). The CDR3 totals 13 residues. In germline, CDR1 is SEHNR, CDR2 FQNEAQ (reference sequence). The ends were cut back, 5 bases at V and 9 bases at J, with 14 bases in the middle. CDR3 sequence: CASSPAGHVEQFF. In DNA form, the CDR3 reads TGTGCCAGCAGCCCAGCCGGACATGTTGAGCAGTTCTTC.

J is TRBJ1-4 and V is TRBV21-1. TRBV21-1 is a documented pseudogene. The CDR3 spans 19 residues. This CDR3 is CASSKNLERVAPVNEKLFF. CDR3 coding DNA: TGTGCCAGCAGCAAAAATCTGGAGAGGGTAGCTCCGGTTAATGAAAAACTGTTTTTT.

This chain links TRBV6-6 with TRBJ1-5; 9 bases match TRBD1. Germline V CDR1 and CDR2: MNHNY, SVGAGI (reference sequence). The CDR3 is 15 amino acids. V lost 6 bases and J lost 3; bases outside the gene matches: 6. CDR3 bases: TGTGCCAGCAGAAGGACAGGGGACTTCAATCAGCCCCAGCATTTT. Its translation is CASRRTGDFNQPQHF.

This rearrangement joins TRBV27 to TRBJ2-3, with 11 nucleotides matching TRBD2. CDR3 length: 16 residues. Unmatched junction bases numbered 12, after V lost 2 bases and J lost 11 bases. CDR1 is MNHEY and CDR2 is SMNVEV in the germline V gene (reference sequence). The DNA of the CDR3 is TGTGCCAGCAGTTTAGCCAGGACTAGCGGGCGTTTGATGCAGTATTTT. It specifies CASSLARTSGRLMQYF.

The chain couples TRBV7-2 to TRBJ2-3; possible D gene TRBD2, 7 bases. Trimming removed 8 bases from V and 4 bases from J, with 22 bases in between. This CDR3 is 16 amino acids long. Germline CDR1 SGHTA, CDR2 FQGNSA. This CDR3 is CASREGGTPGPDTQYF. CDR3 DNA sequence: TGTGCCAGCCGAGAGGGAGGGACACCAGGACCAGATACGCAGTATTTT.

The CDR3 protein is CASSSFREDTEAFF. The CDR3 DNA reads TGTGCCAGCAGCAGTTTCAGGGAGGACACTGAAGCTTTCTTT. This chain connects TRBV7-9 to TRBJ1-1; D is possibly TRBD1 (5 bases). The germline V and J ends were trimmed by 5 bases and 3 bases, with 13 bases remaining between them. Per the germline V gene, CDR1 is SEHNR and CDR2 is FQNEAQ (reference sequence). There are 14 residues in the CDR3.

This clone came up a few times. V gene TRBV5-4 combines with J gene TRBJ1-1, with 7 bases that match TRBD1. V was pared by 3 bases and J by 1 base, with 6 bases of the junction left unmatched. The germline V gene has CDR1 SGHNT and CDR2 YYREEE (reference sequence). CDR3 size: 15 residues. DNA of the CDR3: TGTGCCAGCAGCTCTTACAGGGGAACGAACACTGAAGCTTTCTTT. This gives the protein CASSSYRGTNTEAFF.

The chain carries TRBV7-2 and TRBJ1-5; no clear D gene. CDR1 is SGHTA, CDR2 FQGNSA, per germline. The CDR3 totals 15 residues. V was clipped by 1 base and J by 2 bases, with 9 bases between them. Here the CDR3 DNA reads TGTGCCAGCAGCTTAGGGGAGGAGGGCAATCAGCCCCAGCATTTT. Residues: CASSLGEEGNQPQHF.

CDR3 sequence: CASSLVLGRTEAFF. Here the CDR3 DNA reads TGTGCCAGTAGTCTAGTTTTGGGCAGGACTGAAGCTTTCTTT. This chain uses TRBV19 with TRBJ1-1, with no clear D. Trimming removed 5 bases from V and 5 bases from J, with 15 bases in between. The germline gives CDR1 LNHDA, CDR2 SQIVND (reference sequence). This CDR3 is built from 14 residues.

This clone has just one count. This chain connects TRBV29-1 to TRBJ1-2; TRBD1 matches 8 bases. This CDR3 comprises 12 residues. Germline assignment: CDR1 SQVTM and CDR2 ANQGSEA. Germline trimming cut 5 bases from V and 4 bases from J; bases unmatched to any gene: 3. CDR3 sequence: CSVLGQGYGYTF. CDR3 sequence (DNA): TGCAGCGTTTTAGGACAGGGCTATGGCTACACCTTC.

The CDR3 DNA reads as TGCGCCAGCAGCGATTTAGCGGGGGCTCAAGAGACCCAGTACTTC. Its protein product is CASSDLAGAQETQYF. The V call is TRBV5-1, the J call TRBJ2-5; 9 nucleotides match TRBD2. This CDR3 has 15 amino acids. Germline CDR1 is SGHRS and CDR2 is YFSETQ. V dropped 4 bases and J dropped 2; count of bases not matched to a gene: 6.

The chain is built from TRBV6-5 and TRBJ1-2; unclear D gene. CDR1 MNHEY and CDR2 SVGAGI come from the germline V gene. This CDR3 has 11 residues. Deletions cut 6 bases from V and 8 bases from J, with 10 bases between. As DNA, the CDR3 is TGTGCCAGCAGGAGGTCCTGGGGCTACACCTTC. Its translation: CASRRSWGYTF.

V and J are TRBV7-8 and TRBJ2-3; D is unresolved. Trimming removed 5 bases from V and 2 bases from J, with 14 bases in between. Germline-derived CDR1 and CDR2 are SGHVS and FQNEAQ. The CDR3 loop spans 15 amino acids. The CDR3 nucleotides are TGTGCCAGCAGCCTAATGTTGTTAGACACAGATACGCAGTATTTT. This sequence encodes CASSLMLLDTDTQYF.

J is TRBJ2-3 and V is TRBV7-7, with D possibly TRBD1 on 8 matching bases. The length of the CDR3 is 15 residues. Germline V CDR1 and CDR2: SSHAT, FNYEAQ (reference sequence). V gave up 4 bases and J gave up 5 bases, with 16 bases separating them. DNA of the CDR3: TGTGCCAGCAGCTCCGGACAGGGAGGGATAGATACGCAGTATTTT. Encoded protein: CASSSGQGGIDTQYF. Drawing the rest from reference TRBV7-7 and TRBJ2-3, the complete variable domain is GAGVSQSPRYKVTKRGQDVTLRCDPISSHATLYWYQQALGQGPEFLTYFNYEAQPDKSGLPSDRFSAERPEGSISTLTIQRTEQRDSAMYRCASSSGQGGIDTQYFGPGTRLTVL.

The chain joins TRBV4-2 to TRBJ1-6, with TRBD1 matching over 7 bases. V was clipped by 4 bases and J by 8 bases; unmatched bases: 17. The CDR3 has 18 residues. CDR1 LGHNA and CDR2 YNFKEQ come from the germline V gene. CDR3 in amino acids: CASSLMVQGNMGYSPLHF. The CDR3 DNA reads as TGTGCCAGCAGCCTGATGGTACAGGGGAACATGGGTTATTCACCCCTCCACTTT.

Concerning this clone itself: A read error may produce the germline difference seen at one junction end. The V and J genes are TRBV27 and TRBJ1-4; D gene uncertain. CDR3 length equals 13 residues. Germline V gene data show CDR1 as MNHEY and CDR2 as SMNVEV (reference sequence). In nucleotides, the CDR3 is TGTGCCAGCGGTTTCTCGGGTTTCGAAAAACTGTTTTTT. This translates into CASGFSGFEKLFF.

V and J are TRBV21-1 and TRBJ1-2. TRBV21-1 has pseudogene status. CDR3 length equals 11 residues. The CDR3 nucleotides are TGTGCCAGCAATCCTTACTATGGCTACACCTTC. Translated: CASNPYYGYTF.

This chain links TRBV7-2 with TRBJ2-5; D is unclear. Germline V gives CDR1 SGHTA, CDR2 FQGNSA. The CDR3 covers 13 residues. V lost 2 bases to trimming and J lost 5 bases, with 9 bases between them. CDR3 DNA sequence: TGTGCCAGCAGCTTAAAAGTGCAGGAGACCCAGTACTTC. Translated, it gives CASSLKVQETQYF.

The rearrangement links TRBV7-9 to TRBJ1-1; D uncertain. CDR3 length: 13 residues. Germline CDR1 is SEHNR and CDR2 is FQNEAQ (reference sequence). The germline V and J ends were trimmed by 4 bases and 1 base, with 7 bases remaining between them. CDR3 sequence (DNA): TGTGCCAGCAGCTCTGCGGGGAACACTGAAGCTTTCTTT. Its protein product is CASSSAGNTEAFF. Full variable domain (remainder filled in from reference TRBV7-9 and TRBJ1-1): DTGVSQNPRHKITKRGQNVTFRCDPISEHNRLYWYRQTLGQGPEFLTYFQNEAQLEKSRLLSDRFSAERPKGSFSTLEIQRTEQGDSAMYLCASSSAGNTEAFFGQGTRLTVV.